This T cell receptor (beta chain) appears in the sequencing data of a study of blood T cell repertoires in COVID-19. This clone was picked up many times. Some clones are missing from TCRdb's copy, which holds only in-frame ones; the method was immunoSEQ multiplex PCR. Among 90,000 to 120,000 clones, 80% to 90% were seen once, and the ten largest hold 4.5% to 6%. CDR3 size: 15 residues. The junction had 7 bases not matched to a gene; V was cut back by 4 bases and J by 4 bases. The V gene's germline CDR1 is SGHTA and CDR2 FQGNSA. This sequence was found in a man aged 35 to 55 with active or convalescent COVID-19. The sequenced sample consisted of peripheral blood. The rearrangement joins TRBV7-2 to TRBJ2-1; TRBD2 matches at 7 bases. The CDR3 bases are TGTGCCAGCAGCTCTCCGGTACTAGCGTACAATGAGCAGTTCTTC. Translated: CASSSPVLAYNEQFF.